The 10 T cell receptor beta chains listed next were all sequenced from one sample in a study of T cells after yellow fever vaccination. TCRdb re-called the 5' RACE reads through MiXCR, storing one row per CDR3 protein. The profile shows a few hundred thousand distinct CDR3 sequences, almost 4% of them singletons. Sequencing was performed on PBMCs, taken 5 days after the yellow fever booster vaccination. These receptors originate from a man aged 18 to 29 who received the YFV17D yellow fever vaccine.

This clonotype was seen only a few times. The V call is TRBV11-1, the J call TRBJ1-2, with a tentative D call TRBD1 (5 bases). Trimming left V 5 bases short and J 4 bases short, with 20 bases between. CDR1 SGHAT and CDR2 FQDESV come from the germline V gene (reference sequence). CDR3 size: 16 residues. DNA of the CDR3: TGTGCCAGCAGCCAGTGGGGCTCAGACAGAAGCTATGGCTACACCTTC. Translation: CASSQWGSDRSYGYTF.

At least ten counts were recorded for this clonotype. The chain recombines TRBV2 with TRBJ2-5; D unclear. The V end lost 4 bases, the J end lost 5 bases, and 11 bases lay between the germline ends. This CDR3 has 13 amino acids. Per the germline V gene, CDR1 is SNHLY and CDR2 is FYNNEI. The CDR3 here is CASSGIESETQYF. DNA for the CDR3: TGTGCCAGCAGTGGCATTGAATCCGAGACCCAGTACTTC.

This clonotype came up many times. V gene TRBV27 combines with J gene TRBJ1-1; D possibly corresponds to TRBD1 (5 bases). Trimming shortened V by 8 bases and J by 4 bases, and 14 bases separated the two germline ends. This CDR3 contains 13 residues. CDR1 and CDR2 (germline): MNHEY, SMNVEV (reference sequence). CDR3 residues: CASGLGRGTEAFF. CDR3 DNA sequence: TGTGCCAGCGGGTTAGGTAGGGGCACTGAAGCTTTCTTT.

Ten or more counts support this clonotype. One junction end disagrees with the germline gene, perhaps due to a read error. The CDR3 DNA follows: TGTGCTAGCAGCTTAGGGGGGACCCAGTACTTC. Translating it yields CASSLGGTQYF. This sequence joins TRBV7-7 and TRBJ2-5; TRBD1 is a possible D gene (6 bases). This CDR3 has 11 residues. Germline V CDR1 and CDR2: SSHAT, FNYEAQ (reference sequence).

The chain uses TRBV5-1 and TRBJ1-2; D gene uncertain. Trimming removed 2 bases at V and 8 bases at J, with 13 bases between. The CDR3 has 13 amino acids. Looked up from germline, CDR1 is SGHRS and CDR2 is YFSETQ. DNA for the CDR3: TGCGCCAGCAGCTTTGGAGAGCTAGGGGGCTACACCTTC. Translation: CASSFGELGGYTF.

The chain combines TRBV5-4 with TRBJ2-2, with D perhaps TRBD2 (6 bases). Germline CDR1 SGHNT, CDR2 YYREEE (reference sequence). V gave up 0 bases and J gave up 6 bases, with 12 bases separating them. There are 15 residues in the CDR3. CDR3 DNA: TGTGCCAGCAGCTTGGAAGCTAGCGCCCCCGGGGAGCTGTTTTTT. Translation gives CASSLEASAPGELFF.

The chain has TRBV7-9 and TRBJ2-5; D is unresolved. The germline gives CDR1 SEHNR, CDR2 FQNEAQ (reference sequence). The CDR3 contains 14 residues. V was pared by 0 bases and J by 2 bases, with 7 bases between. Written as DNA, the CDR3 is TGTGCCAGCAGCTTAGCGGCTTCTCAAGAGACCCAGTACTTC. Its protein is CASSLAASQETQYF.

The chain uses TRBV20-1 and TRBJ2-7; D possibly matches TRBD1 or TRBD2 (5 bases each). V was shortened by 3 bases and J by 1 base, with 16 bases between the two germline ends. Germline-derived CDR1 and CDR2 are DFQATT and SNEGSKA (reference sequence). The CDR3 is made up of 15 amino acids. The CDR3 region has the DNA TGCAGTGCTAGGCCCGGGACGGGAATGTCCTACGAGCAGTACTTC. As protein: CSARPGTGMSYEQYF.

The rearrangement joins TRBV7-2 to TRBJ2-3; TRBD2 agrees at 10 bases. J lost 4 bases, V lost 5 bases, and 9 bases had no gene match. The CDR3 loop spans 16 amino acids. Germline V lookup: CDR1 SGHTA, CDR2 FQGNSA. The CDR3 loop reads CASSRSLAGAPDTQYF. As DNA, the CDR3 is TGTGCCAGCAGCCGGTCGCTAGCGGGGGCCCCAGATACGCAGTATTTT. The full variable domain, in which reference TRBV7-2 and TRBJ2-3 provide the parts outside the CDR3, is GAGVSQSPSNKVTEKGKDVELRCDPISGHTALYWYRQSLGQGLEFLIYFQGNSAPDKSGLPSDRFSAERTGGSVSTLTIQRTQQEDSAVYLCASSRSLAGAPDTQYFGPGTRLTVL.

This clonotype has at least ten counts. The chain is built from TRBV7-3 and TRBJ2-3; D perhaps matches TRBD2 (5 bases). Germline assignment: CDR1 SGHTA and CDR2 FQGTGA. The CDR3 contains 16 residues. V was pared by 3 bases and J by 4 bases, with 17 bases between. The CDR3 protein is CASSFAGPSRADTQYF. Here the CDR3 DNA reads TGTGCCAGCAGCTTCGCGGGCCCCAGCCGCGCAGATACGCAGTATTTT.